This is a list of T cell receptor beta chains from one sample in a study of blood T cell repertoires in COVID-19. Method: immunoSEQ multiplex PCR; TCRdb's copy keeps in-frame clones and lacks some. The table has some 130,000 clones, less than 90% seen once. Sample: peripheral blood. These receptors all come from a man older than 75 with acute or convalescent COVID-19. Both conserved end residues are trimmed from each CDR3.

v_call	j_call	cdr3_length	cdr3_aa
TRBV19	TRBJ1-2	12	ASSGPDRIYGYT
TRBV5-1	TRBJ2-2	13	ASSLGPSGTGELF
TRBV3-1/TRBV3-2	TRBJ2-1	15	ASSQLRRTSGRVGQF
TRBV19	TRBJ1-2	11	ASTGTGYHGYT
TRBV9	TRBJ2-3	13	ASSPRVGGTDTQY
TRBV19	TRBJ1-6	12	ASSPGDLGSPLH
TRBV19	TRBJ1-5	15	ASSIDRGQGLWQPQH
TRBV28	TRBJ1-2	13	ASSGGRQTNYGYT
TRBV4-1	TRBJ2-1	14	ASSRLGLAGDNEQF
TRBV28	TRBJ1-2	9	ASSSEGGYT
TRBV7-7	TRBJ2-1	13	ASSLSGGAGNEQF
TRBV10-3	TRBJ2-7	11	AISQRGYYEQY
TRBV5-6	TRBJ2-7	13	ASSLAPGILGEQY
TRBV5-6	TRBJ2-2	13	ASSLTGANTGELF
TRBV27	TRBJ2-7	12	ASSRSPRGYEQY
TRBV2	TRBJ2-4	12	ASSERQGPNIQY
TRBV7-9	TRBJ1-5	15	ASSTSEGIRSNQPQH
TRBV3-1/TRBV3-2	TRBJ1-2	12	ASSQTSGKADFS
TRBV18	TRBJ1-3	11	ASSPGDGDTIY
TRBV29-1	TRBJ2-1	9	SDGGRNEQF
TRBV6-2/TRBV6-3	TRBJ1-1	13	ASSSGQNSNTEAF
TRBV19	TRBJ2-3	11	ASSIDATDTQY
TRBV2	TRBJ2-7	13	ASSEDRGTSGSTT
TRBV11-2	TRBJ1-2	17	ASSPVVRDRDYPNYGYT
TRBV25-1	TRBJ1-5	13	ASSDPAAPNQPQH
TRBV27	TRBJ2-7	12	ASSLGQPGYEQY
TRBV4-1	TRBJ2-1	18	ASSQENLPGFSLATNEQF
TRBV10-1	TRBJ1-2	13	ASSEGGQRYYGYT
TRBV27	TRBJ2-5	10	ASSDREETQY
TRBV3-1/TRBV3-2	TRBJ2-7	12	ASSQDPSSYEQY
TRBV6-1	TRBJ1-3	17	ASSEAAGAGPSSGNTIY
TRBV27	TRBJ2-2	13	ASSLAGVSTGELF
TRBV7-9	TRBJ1-5	10	ASGRSNQPQH
TRBV7-2	TRBJ1-2	10	ASSLQGYGYT
TRBV6-5	TRBJ1-1	12	ASSYAALNTEAF
TRBV6-5	TRBJ2-2	14	ASSYSYGSNTGELF
TRBV6-5	TRBJ2-7	13	ASSTTSGRGYEQY
TRBV5-1	TRBJ1-1	12	ASSLGLGGAEAF
TRBV5-1	TRBJ2-5	13	ASSLAVGGAETQY
TRBV27	TRBJ1-1	10	ASRSGDSEAF
TRBV24-1	TRBJ2-3	16	ATSDTLRRQGLTDTQY
TRBV6-5	TRBJ2-1	13	ASSLAVNSYNEQF
TRBV7-9	TRBJ1-2	11	ASSESGNYGYT
TRBV5-6	TRBJ2-2	10	ASSPSTGELF
TRBV27	TRBJ2-3	11	ASSFSGLDTQY
TRBV9	TRBJ1-4	14	ASSVARSLTGGKLF
TRBV7-2	TRBJ2-1	11	ASRRTGAHEQF
TRBV18	TRBJ2-3	13	ASSPEGLGTDTQY
TRBV6-4	TRBJ2-1	11	ASRDTGDNEQF